Presented here are 3 T cell receptor beta chains from one specimen sequenced in a study of T cell responses to AZD1222 COVID-19 vaccine. The assay was immunoSEQ multiplex PCR, and TCRdb's table has in-frame clones only and misses some. The table lists 150,000 or so clones, around 90% of them singletons. Sample: peripheral blood, taken on day 0 of AZD1222 vaccination. Receptors were obtained from an adult in good health.

This chain uses TRBV7-3 with TRBJ1-1; TRBD1 might be the D (5 bases). Germline CDR1 SGHTA, CDR2 FQGTGA. V lost 4 bases and J 1 base, leaving 10 bases between the germline ends. The CDR3 has 14 residues. CDR3 DNA: TGTGCCAGCAGCTCCGGGACGGGGAACACTGAAGCTTTCTTT. Protein product: CASSSGTGNTEAFF.

This clone was counted a few times. This chain links TRBV18 with TRBJ2-7; TRBD1 aligns across 7 bases. The junction had 3 bases not matched to a gene; V was cut back by 4 bases and J by 3 bases. This CDR3 has 13 amino acids. Germline-derived CDR1 and CDR2 are KGHSH and LQKENI. The CDR3 DNA follows: TGTGCCAGCTCACGACGGGACAGCTACGAGCAGTACTTC. This translates into CASSRRDSYEQYF.

The chain joins TRBV5-1 to TRBJ1-2; no firm D call. V lost 0 bases to trimming and J lost 4 bases, with 4 bases between them. Germline V CDR1 and CDR2: SGHRS, YFSETQ. The CDR3 has 12 residues. The CDR3 DNA follows: TGCGCCAGCAGCTTGGGCAGCTATGGCTACACCTTC. Protein product: CASSLGSYGYTF.